A selection of T cell receptor beta chains follows, all from one sample in a study of immune characterization of retroperitoneal liposarcoma. TCRdb ran MiXCR on the PCR reads and lists one entry per CDR3 protein. Of 8,500 to 14,000 distinct CDR3 sequences in the sample, approximately 22% were seen once. The sequenced sample consisted of blood. These TCRs come from a female donor with retroperitoneal liposarcoma. Each CDR3 is given with its conserved first and last residue. The D gene is left open where the match is weak. Size is stated for part of the rows, as once, few or many counts, or as a class when the clone is expanded.

D	J	V	size	DNA	CDR3
-	TRBJ1-2	TRBV6-1	-	TGTGCCAGCAGTGAAGCGTTTTCAGACAACTATGGCTACACCTTC	CASSEAFSDNYGYTF
TRBD1	TRBJ1-1	TRBV4-1	few	TGCGCCAGCAGCCAAGGCCCCCAGGGGGCTTTTGAAGCTTTCTTT	CASSQGPQGAFEAFF
TRBD2	TRBJ2-3	TRBV5-6	few	TGTGCCAGCGAGGGGACTAGCGGGAGTCATACGCAGTATTTT	CASEGTSGSHTQYF
-	TRBJ2-7	TRBV7-8	-	TGTGCCAGCAGCTTAGCAGGCTTGGGCAGTTACGAGCAGTACTTC	CASSLAGLGSYEQYF
-	TRBJ1-1	TRBV11-3	few	TGTGCCAGCAGCCCCGGACTGCGGGAGGCTTTCTTT	CASSPGLREAFF
TRBD2	TRBJ2-3	TRBV27	medium-sized	TGTGCCAGCGGGGTTAGCGGGAGCGCAGATACGCAGTATTTT	CASGVSGSADTQYF
-	TRBJ2-2	TRBV4-1	few	TGCGCCAGCAGCCAAGTTGTCCGGAGGGCGCGGTCCGGGGAGCTGTTTTTT	CASSQVVRRARSGELFF
-	TRBJ2-5	TRBV7-2	-	TGTGCCAGCAGCCCTCTATGGGAGACCCAGTACTTC	CASSPLWETQYF
TRBD2	TRBJ2-1	TRBV6-1	few	TGTGCCAGCAGTGGACTAGCGGGAGCCTACAATGAGCAGTTCTTC	CASSGLAGAYNEQFF
-	TRBJ2-5	TRBV10-3	medium-sized	TGTGCCATCAGTGATTCAGGCGCAGGGGACGGGACCCAGTACTTC	CAISDSGAGDGTQYF